This T cell receptor (beta chain) comes out of a study of T-cell reconstitution after alpha-beta-depleted transplantation in children. The germline V gene has CDR1 SGHDT and CDR2 YYEEEE. This CDR3 region has 16 residues. V lost 0 bases and J lost 3; bases outside the gene matches: 4. Unique molecular identifiers were incorporated when the TCRbeta library was constructed. TCRdb re-called the PCR reads with MiXCR, one entry per CDR3 protein. The table includes roughly 220,000 distinct CDR3 sequences, under 8.5% detected once. About this clonotype itself: Its target is not known.

Study-level findings and limits: It was surviving recipient T cells and thymic progenitors that gave some patients high TCRbeta diversity at day 60. Hyperexpanded clones declined; after one year, newly produced T cells mostly supplied diversity. Expanded graft clones, several hundred of them, were reportedly the source of alpha-beta T cells about two months after transplant.

This chain connects TRBV5-6 to TRBJ2-1; the match to TRBD2 covers 9 bases. The source material was PBMCs, mostly from graft donor cells, sampled 360 days after TCRalphabeta/CD19-depleted stem cell transplant. The receptor was derived from a male patient between 2 and 15 years old who had a stem cell transplant for acute myeloid leukemia, so the T cells may come from the graft donor. This chain's CDR3 is CASSLGASGVYNEQFF. In DNA form, the CDR3 reads TGTGCCAGCAGCTTGGGGGCTAGCGGGGTCTACAATGAGCAGTTCTTC.